One T cell receptor (beta chain) is described in this entry. TCRdb's table, derived via immunoSEQ multiplex PCR, lists solely in-frame clones and lacks some. This table has 44,000 or so clones, approximately 90% appearing once. The sample comes from a study of memory CD8 T cells in hepatitis C reinfection. Study information: After reinfection, a couple of primary-infection resolvers became chronically infected. HCV reinfection: RNA-positive following two negative tests at least 60 days apart. Samples at peak reinfection came 3 to 8 weeks post-detection.

Time point in this sample: peak reinfection, 3 to 8 weeks after reinfection detection. The sorted cells went straight to TCR sequencing with no prior in vitro expansion. Donors were people who inject drugs in the Montreal HEPCO cohort. The V segment lost 7 bases and the J segment 6 bases; nucleotides outside the gene matches: 8. The CDR3 is 15 residues long. Per germline, CDR1 MNHEY and CDR2 SVGAGI. This sequence joins TRBV6-5 and TRBJ2-1; 11 bases map to TRBD2. Sequencing was done on a sample of naive CD8+ T cells sorted from blood. This clonotype was sampled from a man aged 18 to 29 with hepatitis C virus infection. CDR3 region: CASTSLAGGLNEQFF. The CDR3 coding sequence is TGTGCCAGCACCAGCCTAGCGGGGGGTCTCAATGAGCAGTTCTTC.